A single TCR beta chain is shown here with its context. Its antigen is currently not known. The sample holds no much larger clone one base away, and base qualities are not on file. Receptors were amplified or captured by the immunoSEQ multiplex PCR assay. Regarding the original processing steps: To diagnose cytomegalovirus status from the catalog of TCR beta chain sequences, a statistical classification framework was built. Imported from immuneACCESS, the table was reduced by TCRdb to in-frame sequences with V and J called. These copies leave out some clones; in studies compared against another copy, an unresolved V gene accounts for under half, and the cause of the remainder is not known. V and J calls and clone size are those listed in that table; D and trimming were worked out from the DNA. The sample table lists about 110,000 clones, approximately 85% of them with a count of one. The ten largest clones add up to 3% to 3.5% of the sample.

This sample stems from a study of cytomegalovirus exposure and HLA in healthy donors (dated by TCRdb to about 2017). At the level of the whole study: According to a later analysis, the 120 validation repertoires were produced on the same platform as the approximately 600 repertoires of the first cohort. A separate validation cohort of over a hundred different subjects was used in addition to the 666-subject first cohort. The study aimed to test whether signatures of past pathogen exposure could be identified by cataloging public T cell receptors. To predict cytomegalovirus infection status, the study combined high-throughput TCR immunosequencing, statistical association of individual TCRs with disease status, and machine learning. The study at large found these results: The classifier was reported to diagnose cytomegalovirus status with high specificity and sensitivity in both the original and validation cohorts. A later analysis lacked HLA typing for the validation cohort, so it scored co-occurrence in that cohort across all 110 or so repertoires. The study gave a list of 150 to 200 TCR beta chains associated with cytomegalovirus. A few of the identified cytomegalovirus-associated TCR beta chains were confirmed in vitro to be specific for cytomegalovirus antigens. Subsequent analysis determined that TCRs grouped into clusters in the first cohort also showed a tendency toward co-occurrence across the roughly 110 validation repertoires, and 94% of cluster scores exceeded 0. It was suggested by the authors that the approach could potentially be generalized to other disease states and immunological phenotypes. Most TCR sequences were observed very rarely across donors, whereas some public TCRs were present in many individuals.

The donors belonged to the validation cohort of over a hundred subjects, which was separate from the roughly 670-subject first cohort. Taken from the germline V gene (reference sequence), the CDR1 and CDR2 loops are MNHEY and SMNVEV. The CDR3 goes from the cysteine to the phenylalanine over 14 residues. Only the CDR3 DNA is retained, 42 bases long and in frame from the first base. The junction carries 11 bases between V and J, which are trimmed by 2 bases and 4 bases respectively. Recombination joined TRBV27 with TRBJ1-2; perhaps TRBD1 is the D gene, with 5 bases matching. Sequenced input: PBMCs. The sequence was obtained from a woman aged 18-29 years in good health and CMV-seronegative. The bases read TGTGCCAGCAGTTTAAAGGGGCGCGGCTATGGCTACACCTTC. This codes for CASSLKGRGYGYTF.